Detailed here is one T cell receptor beta chain. The CDR3 totals 19 residues. Per germline, CDR1 SGHTA and CDR2 FQGNSA. Trimming removed 1 base from V and 2 bases from J; junction bases left unmatched: 12. Here immunoSEQ multiplex PCR was the method, and the copy in TCRdb shows in-frame clones only, minus some. The sample has thousands of clones; 75% to 90% are singletons. This entry belongs to a study of blood T cell repertoires in COVID-19. On the study more broadly: Collection of acute and convalescent COVID-19 samples took place in the United States, Italy and Spain. PBMCs, B-cell-depleted T cells, or T cells provided the cDNA or gDNA that made up the material.

The source material was peripheral blood. The V and J genes are TRBV7-2 and TRBJ2-3; 10 bases line up with TRBD2. The receptor's source is a human donor in a cohort sampled during active COVID-19. CDR3 in DNA: TGTGCCAGCAGCTTAGAAGGGGCCCTAGCGGGAGCCGTCACAGATACGCAGTATTTT. Translated, it gives CASSLEGALAGAVTDTQYF.